This TCR beta chain was retrieved from a study of blood T cell repertoires in COVID-19 (dated by TCRdb to the early 2020s). The study in broad terms: The collaborator samples originated in the United States, Italy and Spain and spanned the acute and convalescent phases of COVID-19. The material from the prospective study consisted of cDNA or gDNA derived from T cells, B-cell-depleted T cells, or PBMCs. Subjects who had been exposed to COVID-19, were actively infected with it, or had recovered from it provided the deeply sampled blood TCRbeta repertoires that made up the dataset. The repertoires were made available in a free public database intended to serve as a resource for research on the immune response to SARS-CoV-2. Samples were obtained from the ongoing ImmuneRACE study (first 160 participants) and from some 1,300 subjects provided by 6 global collaborators. A de-identified subject ID, COVID-19 status, age in years and sex were almost always included in the sample metadata. Where available, HLA class I and class II types were obtained from metadata supplied by the sample provider rather than from assay-based typing.

TCRbeta CDR3 regions were amplified from genomic DNA by means of the immunoSEQ Assay, a bias-controlled multiplex PCR. Per the source publication's procedure: The number of nucleated cells in each sample was estimated by amplification of reference gene primers within the assay. To quantify the absolute abundance of each unique TCRbeta CDR3 rearrangement, sequence reads were collapsed and filtered. For each sample, productive Simpson clonality was calculated as the square root of Simpson's diversity index across productive rearrangements. The table was pulled from immuneACCESS by TCRdb, which kept in-frame rearrangements only. Such tables lose some clones; where checked, under half of the loss comes from unresolved V genes, and the rest has no known cause. Clone size and V and J calls were adopted from that table, with D and trimming inferred from the DNA. This sample is represented by fewer than 450,000 clones; 90% to 95% of them were singletons. Clones ranked in the top ten supply roughly 3.3% of the sample.

What the research found in general, with its limitations: Clinical and demographic metadata were provided uncurated, with the amount varying by source and participant.

Samples from volunteer blood donors who had recovered from COVID-19 were contributed by a second Seattle source. Collaborating institutions collected whole blood in K2EDTA tubes following their own protocols. Collaborator samples were shipped for TCRbeta analysis as frozen whole blood, isolated PBMCs, or DNA extracted from either sample type. The CDR3 sequence holds 12 residues, the cysteine and phenylalanine included. Only the CDR3 DNA stays, 36 bases, in frame from base 1. Reading the germline V gene (reference sequence) gives CDR1 MNHNY and CDR2 SVGAGI. V and J lose 7 bases and 9 bases, and a span of 13 bases separates them. On this clone itself: The antigen this receptor binds is unknown. Within one base of it there is no much larger clone, and no base qualities were kept.

This clonotype originated in a woman aged 18-29 years who had recovered from COVID-19. The chain is made from TRBV6-6 and TRBJ2-1, with an unclear D gene assignment. The sample was peripheral blood. The CDR3 has the sequence CASTPGSIEQFF. The DNA sequence is as follows: TGTGCCAGCACCCCCGGGTCAATTGAGCAGTTCTTC.